Below are 5 T cell receptor beta chains sequenced from a single sample in a study of molecular identifiers for immune sequencing clone quantification. TCRdb itself ran the PCR reads through MiXCR, one entry per CDR3 protein. The table lists 60,000 to 70,000 distinct CDR3 sequences, about a fifth of them singletons. Sequenced material: naive CD8+ T cells from blood, with Jurkat cell RNA spiked in. This sample's subset: FACS-sorted CD8+CD4-CCR7+CD45RA+ naive T cells. These receptors were obtained from a human donor in good health. Some libraries in this study had Jurkat cell RNA spiked in.

This clonotype appeared many times. The V call is TRBV4-2, the J call TRBJ1-3; 7 bases map to TRBD1. Germline-derived CDR1 and CDR2 are LGHNA and YNFKEQ. The CDR3 loop spans 15 amino acids. V was clipped by 6 bases and J by 4 bases; unmatched bases: 9. The CDR3 is CASRGRGAAGNTIYF. CDR3 DNA: TGTGCCAGCAGGGGCAGGGGGGCCGCAGGAAACACCATATATTTT.

This clonotype has at least ten counts. DNA of the CDR3: TGTGCCAGCAGCCCAAGGGAAATGGGCACGGGGGAGCAGTACTTC. The encoded protein is CASSPREMGTGEQYF. The chain carries TRBV7-8 and TRBJ2-7; the D gene is possibly TRBD2 (5 bases). The V and J ends lost 5 bases and 7 bases respectively, with 21 bases between them. The CDR3 loop spans 15 amino acids. Germline assignment: CDR1 SGHVS and CDR2 FQNEAQ.

This clonotype was seen just once. A read error may be the cause here, since a much bigger clone is one base away. J is TRBJ2-2 and V is TRBV12-3 or TRBV12-4; TRBD2 matches at 12 bases. Trimming removed 5 bases from V and 4 bases from J; junction bases left unmatched: 8. This CDR3 is built from 17 residues. CDR3 amino acids: CASSSTGLAGSTGELFF. CDR3 in DNA: TGTGCCAGCAGTAGCACTGGACTAGCGGGATCCACCGGGGAGCTGTTTTTT.

This clonotype has at least ten counts. This rearrangement joins TRBV7-2 to TRBJ2-7; perhaps TRBD1 as D (6 bases). Germline V gene lookup returns CDR1 SGHTA and CDR2 FQGNSA. The V end was cut by 5 bases, the J end by 4 bases, with 12 bases between. This CDR3 has 13 residues. CDR3: CASSHGQPYEQYF. The CDR3, as DNA: TGTGCCAGCAGCCACGGACAGCCATACGAGCAGTACTTC.

This clonotype turned up a few times. This rearrangement joins TRBV7-9 to TRBJ2-7; D may match TRBD1 or TRBD2 (5 bases each). The germline V and J ends were trimmed by 4 bases and 2 bases, with 15 bases remaining between them. Germline lookup yields CDR1 SEHNR and CDR2 FQNEAQ (reference sequence). The length of the CDR3 is 15 residues. The CDR3, as DNA: TGTGCCAGCAGCTCTGTGGGACGGCTACCCTACGAGCAGTACTTC. It specifies CASSSVGRLPYEQYF.